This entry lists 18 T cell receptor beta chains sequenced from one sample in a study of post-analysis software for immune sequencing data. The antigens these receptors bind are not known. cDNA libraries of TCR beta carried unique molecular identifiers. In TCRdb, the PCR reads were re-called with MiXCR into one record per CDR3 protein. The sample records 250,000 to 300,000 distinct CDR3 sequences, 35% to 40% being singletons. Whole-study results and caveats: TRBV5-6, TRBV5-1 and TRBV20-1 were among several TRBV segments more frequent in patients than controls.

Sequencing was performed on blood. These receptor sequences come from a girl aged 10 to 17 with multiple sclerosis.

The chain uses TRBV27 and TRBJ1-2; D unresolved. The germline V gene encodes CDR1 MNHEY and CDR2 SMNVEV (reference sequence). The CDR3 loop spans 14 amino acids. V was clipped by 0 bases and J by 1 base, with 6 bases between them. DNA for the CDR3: TGTGCCAGCAGTTTATCTCCCTATAACTATGGCTACACCTTC. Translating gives CASSLSPYNYGYTF.

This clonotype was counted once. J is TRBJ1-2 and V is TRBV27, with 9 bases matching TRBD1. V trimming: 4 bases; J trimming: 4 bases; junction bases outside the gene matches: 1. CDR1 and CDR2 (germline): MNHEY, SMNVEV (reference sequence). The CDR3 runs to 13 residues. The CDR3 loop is CASSWGQGYGYTF. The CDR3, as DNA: TGTGCCAGCAGTTGGGGACAGGGCTATGGCTACACCTTC.

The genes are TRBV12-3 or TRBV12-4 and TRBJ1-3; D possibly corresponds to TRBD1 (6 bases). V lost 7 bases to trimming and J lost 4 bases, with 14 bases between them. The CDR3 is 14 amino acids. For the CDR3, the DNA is TGTGCCAGCATGGGCACAGGGACGGGAAACACCATATATTTT. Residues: CASMGTGTGNTIYF.

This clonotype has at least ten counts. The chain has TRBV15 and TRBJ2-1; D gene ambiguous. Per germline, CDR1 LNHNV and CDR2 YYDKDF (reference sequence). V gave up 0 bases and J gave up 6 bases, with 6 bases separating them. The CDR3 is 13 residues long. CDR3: CATSRDLGNEQFF. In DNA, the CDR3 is TGTGCCACCAGCAGAGACTTGGGCAATGAGCAGTTCTTC.

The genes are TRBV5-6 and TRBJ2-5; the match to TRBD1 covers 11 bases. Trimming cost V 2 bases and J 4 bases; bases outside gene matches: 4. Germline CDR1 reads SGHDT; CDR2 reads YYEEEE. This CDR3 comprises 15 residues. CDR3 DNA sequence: TGTGCCAGCAGCTTCGGACAGGGGGCGCGAGAGACCCAGTACTTC. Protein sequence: CASSFGQGARETQYF.

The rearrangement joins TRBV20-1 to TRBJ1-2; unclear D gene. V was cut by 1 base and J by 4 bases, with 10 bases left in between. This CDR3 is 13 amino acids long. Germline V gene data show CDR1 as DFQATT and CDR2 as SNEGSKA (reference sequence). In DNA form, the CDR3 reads TGCAGTGCTAGAGTCCCATTGGTCTATGGCTACACCTTC. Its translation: CSARVPLVYGYTF.

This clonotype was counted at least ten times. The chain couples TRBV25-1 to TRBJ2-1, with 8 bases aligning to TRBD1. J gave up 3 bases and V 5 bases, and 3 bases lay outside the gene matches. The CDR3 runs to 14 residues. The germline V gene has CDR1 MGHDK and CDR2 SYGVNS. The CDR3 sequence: CASSRQGFYNEQFF. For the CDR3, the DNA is TGTGCCAGCAGTAGACAGGGGTTCTACAATGAGCAGTTCTTC.

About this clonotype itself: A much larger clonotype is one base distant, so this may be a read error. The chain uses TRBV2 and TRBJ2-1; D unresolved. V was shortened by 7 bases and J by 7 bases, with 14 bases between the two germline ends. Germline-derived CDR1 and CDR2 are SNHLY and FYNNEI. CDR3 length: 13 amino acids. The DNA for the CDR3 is TGTGCCAGCAATGGAGCACTGTGGAATGAGCAGTTCTTC. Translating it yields CASNGALWNEQFF.

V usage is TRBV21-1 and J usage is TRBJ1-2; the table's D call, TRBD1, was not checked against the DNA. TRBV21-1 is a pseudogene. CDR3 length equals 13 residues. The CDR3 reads CASSKKTVYGYTF. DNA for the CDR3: TGTGCCAGCAGCAAAAAGACAGTTTATGGCTACACCTTC.

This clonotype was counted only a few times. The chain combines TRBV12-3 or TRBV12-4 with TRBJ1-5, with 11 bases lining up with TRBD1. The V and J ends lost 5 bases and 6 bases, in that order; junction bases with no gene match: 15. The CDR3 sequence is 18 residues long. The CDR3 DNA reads TGTGCCAGCAGTCTTGTTTGGACAGGGGGCGCGGTTGGTCAGCCCCAGCATTTT. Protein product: CASSLVWTGGAVGQPQHF.

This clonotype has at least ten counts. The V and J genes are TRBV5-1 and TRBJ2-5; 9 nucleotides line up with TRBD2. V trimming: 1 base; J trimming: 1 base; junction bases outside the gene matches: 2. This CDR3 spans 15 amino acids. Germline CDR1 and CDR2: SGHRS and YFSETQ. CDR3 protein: CASSLKLAGQETQYF. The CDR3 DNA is TGCGCCAGCAGCTTGAAACTAGCGGGCCAAGAGACCCAGTACTTC.

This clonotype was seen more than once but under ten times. The CDR3 DNA sequence: TGTGCCAGCAGCTTAATCGTCTCTGGAAACACCATATATTTT. It encodes CASSLIVSGNTIYF. The V gene is TRBV7-9, the J gene TRBJ1-3; D ambiguous. The germline CDR1 and CDR2 sequences are SEHNR and FQNEAQ (reference sequence). V lost 2 bases, J lost 0 bases, and 5 bases lay in between. CDR3 length equals 14 residues.

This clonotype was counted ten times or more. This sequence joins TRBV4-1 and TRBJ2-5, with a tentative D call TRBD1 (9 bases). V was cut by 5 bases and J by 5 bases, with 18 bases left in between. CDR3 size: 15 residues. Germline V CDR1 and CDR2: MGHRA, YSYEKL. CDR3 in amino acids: CASSSTGGGGETQYF. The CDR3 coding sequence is TGCGCCAGCAGCTCTACAGGGGGCGGGGGGGAGACCCAGTACTTC.

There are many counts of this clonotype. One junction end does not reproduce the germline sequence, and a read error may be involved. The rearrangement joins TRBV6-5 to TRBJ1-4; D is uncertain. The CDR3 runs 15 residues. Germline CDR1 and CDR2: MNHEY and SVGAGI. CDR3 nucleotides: TGTGCCAGCAGTTACTCCAGTTCCAGTAATCAAAAACTGTTTTTT. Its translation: CASSYSSSSNQKLFF.

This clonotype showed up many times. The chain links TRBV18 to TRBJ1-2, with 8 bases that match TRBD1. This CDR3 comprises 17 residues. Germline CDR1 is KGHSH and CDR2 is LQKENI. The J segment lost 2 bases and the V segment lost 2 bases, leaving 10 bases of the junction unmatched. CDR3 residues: CASSPILGQGDNYGYTF. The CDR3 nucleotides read TGTGCCAGCTCACCAATACTCGGACAGGGCGACAACTATGGCTACACCTTC.

This chain's CDR3 is CASSHRGLNTEAFF. For the CDR3, the DNA is TGCGCCAGCAGCCATAGGGGGCTGAACACTGAAGCTTTCTTT. The gene calls are TRBV4-1 and TRBJ1-1; 7 bases are a match to TRBD1. The CDR3 covers 14 residues. V was clipped by 3 bases and J by 0 bases; unmatched bases: 1. CDR1 MGHRA and CDR2 YSYEKL come from the germline V gene.

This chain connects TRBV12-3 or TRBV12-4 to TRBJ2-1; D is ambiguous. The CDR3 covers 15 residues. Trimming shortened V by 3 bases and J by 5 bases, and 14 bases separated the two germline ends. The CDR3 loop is CASSFGGNLDNEQFF. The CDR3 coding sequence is TGTGCCAGCAGTTTTGGCGGTAACCTCGACAATGAGCAGTTCTTC.

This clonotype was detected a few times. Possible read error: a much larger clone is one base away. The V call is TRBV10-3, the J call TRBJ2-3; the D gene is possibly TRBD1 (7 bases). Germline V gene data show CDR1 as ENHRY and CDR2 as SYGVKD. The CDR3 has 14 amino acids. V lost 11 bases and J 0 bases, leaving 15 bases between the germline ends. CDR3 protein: CAARDSRSTDTQYF. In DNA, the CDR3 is TGTGCCGCGCGGGACAGCAGGAGCACAGATACGCAGTATTTT.